These T cell receptor beta chains were read from a single sample in a study of shared T cell receptors in the human thymus. The repertoire was sequenced with immunoSEQ multiplex PCR; TCRdb's copy has only in-frame clones and lacks some. The table records about 500,000 clones, about four fifths of them present only once. The same sample was also studied in work on human thymus T cells.

The sample was thymocytes. These receptors came from a boy in the first two years of life with a congenital heart defect. Each CDR3 is given with its conserved first and last residue. Fields, in order: V gene, clone size, J gene, D gene, CDR3 DNA, CDR3 protein. D genes are given only for firm matches. Clone size appears in some rows only: once, few, many, or a class for an expanded clone.

TRBV28	.	TRBJ2-7	TRBD1	TGTGCCAGCAGCCGTACCCGAGACAGGGGGCGCCGTAACGAGCAGTACTTC	CASSRTRDRGRRNEQYF
TRBV5-4	.	TRBJ1-1	.	TGTGCCAGCAGCTTGGAGACAGGTTACACTGAAGCTTTCTTT	CASSLETGYTEAFF
TRBV19	few	TRBJ2-2	TRBD2	TGTGCCAGTAGTATAGATCCTCTAGCGGGAGAGGCCGGGGAGCTGTTTTTT	CASSIDPLAGEAGELFF
TRBV10-2	.	TRBJ1-1	.	TGCGCCAGCAGCCAGCGGAGCACTGAAGCTTTCTTT	CASSQRSTEAFF
TRBV19	.	TRBJ2-2	.	TGTGCCAGTAGTATAGGGACAGAGAGCGGGGAGCTGTTTTTT	CASSIGTESGELFF
TRBV2	once	TRBJ2-1	TRBD2	TGTGCCAGCAGTGAAAGGAGGCTAGCGGGAGTATCCTACAATGAGCAGTTCTTC	CASSERRLAGVSYNEQFF
TRBV27	.	TRBJ2-7	TRBD1	TGTGCCAGCAGTTGCGGGACAGGGAGGGCTTGCGAGCAGTACTTC	CASSCGTGRACEQYF
TRBV29-1	.	TRBJ2-7	TRBD2	TGCAGCGTTGAATCTAGCGGGGGGAGCTCCTACGAGCAGTACTTC	CSVESSGGSSYEQYF
TRBV7-8	.	TRBJ2-2	TRBD2	TGTGCCAGCAGCTGGAGGTGGCGGGGGTACACCGGGGAGCTGTTTTTT	CASSWRWRGYTGELFF
TRBV15	.	TRBJ2-7	.	TGTGCCACTCTCTCGGTTGAGGGGCCGAACGGGAGCTCCTACGAGCAGTACTTC	CATLSVEGPNGSSYEQYF
TRBV11-2	.	TRBJ1-2	.	TGTGCCAGCAGCGCCGACACCTGGGAGGGCTACACCTTC	CASSADTWEGYTF
TRBV27	.	TRBJ1-2	.	TGTGCCAGCAGTCCTTCCCCAGTCTATGGCTACACCTTC	CASSPSPVYGYTF
TRBV4-3	once	TRBJ2-1	.	TGCGCCAGCAGCCAACTGAGTCAGGTCAGGGGCTCCTACAATGAGCAGTTCTTC	CASSQLSQVRGSYNEQFF
TRBV5-4	.	TRBJ2-7	TRBD1	TGTGCCAGCAGCTTGGGAAGGGGGCGTCGGTCTTCCCACGAGCAGTACTTC	CASSLGRGRRSSHEQYF
TRBV5-4	.	TRBJ2-3	.	TGTGCCAGCAGCTTCCCACTAGGCACAGATACGCAGTATTTT	CASSFPLGTDTQYF
TRBV6-5	.	TRBJ1-3	.	TGTGCCAGCAGTTACTCGTTCAGCGACTCTGGAAACACCATATATTTT	CASSYSFSDSGNTIYF
TRBV5-1	.	TRBJ2-2	.	TGCGCCAGCAGCGCCCCTCCGGGACTTGCGAACACCGGGGAGCTGTTTTTT	CASSAPPGLANTGELFF
TRBV7-2	.	TRBJ1-5	.	TGTGCCAGCAGCCTTAGAGGGGGTAGCAATCAGCCCCAGCATTTT	CASSLRGGSNQPQHF
TRBV6-1	.	TRBJ2-7	.	TGTGCCAGCAGTGCGGGTCGGCAGAGCTACGAGCAGTACTTC	CASSAGRQSYEQYF
TRBV6-6	.	TRBJ2-2	.	TGTGCCAGCAGTTCCGGGACAACGAACACCGGGGAGCTGTTTTTT	CASSSGTTNTGELFF
TRBV29-1	.	TRBJ1-1	.	TGCAGCGTTGATAACAGGGAGTGTCTGGCGGAGAACACTGAAGCTTTCTTT	CSVDNRECLAENTEAFF
TRBV4-1	.	TRBJ2-2	TRBD2	TGCGCCAGCAGCCAAGAGCTAGCGGGAGCCTCCGGGGAGCTGTTTTTT	CASSQELAGASGELFF
TRBV5-4	.	TRBJ2-5	TRBD2	TGTGCCAGCCGGGCGGGGCTAGCGGGAGACGAGACCCAGTACTTC	CASRAGLAGDETQYF
TRBV20-1	.	TRBJ2-7	.	TGCAGTGCTAGGGCCACCTACGAGCAGTACTTC	CSARATYEQYF
TRBV6-5	.	TRBJ1-2	.	TGTGCCAGCAGTTATCCCTCCGGGACATTTGACTATGGCTACACCTTC	CASSYPSGTFDYGYTF
TRBV7-9	.	TRBJ2-2	.	TGTGCCAGCAGTTTCGACAGGGAGGACACCGGGGAGCTGTTTTTT	CASSFDREDTGELFF
TRBV12-2	.	TRBJ2-5	.	TGTGCAAGTCGCTTAGTGGGGCCTGCAGAGACCCAGTACTTC	CASRLVGPAETQYF
TRBV7-3	.	TRBJ1-1	.	TGTGCCAGCAGCCTAGTTACGGGGCGGGGGTTGAACACTGAAGCTTTCTTT	CASSLVTGRGLNTEAFF
TRBV6-5	.	TRBJ2-7	TRBD1	TGTGCCAGCAGCTTAGGGACAGGAGCCTACGAGCAGTACTTC	CASSLGTGAYEQYF
TRBV6-5	few	TRBJ2-1	TRBD2	TGTGCCAGCAGTTGGCTAGCGGGAGGAAGGAATGAGCAGTTCTTC	CASSWLAGGRNEQFF
TRBV4-2	.	TRBJ2-7	.	TGTGCCAGCAGCCAGGGGAGCGGCTCCGAGCAGTACTTC	CASSQGSGSEQYF
TRBV30	once	TRBJ1-2	.	TGTGCCTGGATTTTTGCAGGGCGAGGCTACACCTTC	CAWIFAGRGYTF
TRBV30	.	TRBJ2-7	.	TGTGCCTGGAGTGTACCCAGGGAATATTACCTCTACGAGCAGTACTTC	CAWSVPREYYLYEQYF
TRBV29-1	once	TRBJ2-3	.	TGCAGCGTTGAAGTAGGGGGTCCTTTCACAGATACGCAGTATTTT	CSVEVGGPFTDTQYF
TRBV28	once	TRBJ2-3	TRBD1	TGTGCCAGCAGTTGTGGGGAAGGACAGGGATCAGATACGCAGTATTTT	CASSCGEGQGSDTQYF
TRBV4-3	.	TRBJ1-3	.	TGCGCCAGCAGTCACAGGGAGCTCAGCTCTGGAAACACCATATATTTT	CASSHRELSSGNTIYF
TRBV9	.	TRBJ1-4	.	TGTGCCAGCAGCGTAGGTATCAGTGAGGAGGGAACTAATGAAAAACTGTTTTTT	CASSVGISEEGTNEKLFF
TRBV1	.	TRBJ2-7	.	TGCACCAGCAGCCAGGGGACTAGCAGAAAGGCTTTGGGATACGAGCAGTACTTC	CTSSQGTSRKALGYEQYF
TRBV7-2	.	TRBJ2-3	.	TGTGCCAGCAGCGGGCTCCGGTGGGGGCCAGATACGCAGTATTTT	CASSGLRWGPDTQYF
TRBV12-5	.	TRBJ2-1	.	TGTGCTAGTGGTTTGGTACGGTTGGGCAGGGTTGAACCCAATGAGCAGTTCTTC	CASGLVRLGRVEPNEQFF
TRBV14	few	TRBJ2-3	.	TGTGCCAGCAGCCCCTCGGCAGGGACACCCAGCACAGATACGCAGTATTTT	CASSPSAGTPSTDTQYF
TRBV5-4	.	TRBJ2-3	TRBD2	TGTGCCAGCAGCTTGGAGGCGGGGGGCCCTGTACCCGATAGCACAGATACGCAGTATTTT	CASSLEAGGPVPDSTDTQYF
TRBV27	.	TRBJ1-2	TRBD1	TGTGCCAGCACCCGGACAGGAGGTTATGGCTACACCTTC	CASTRTGGYGYTF
TRBV21-1	.	TRBJ2-3	.	TGTGCCAGCAGCAAAAACGAGCGGGAGGGCCTGACAGATACGCAGTATTTT	CASSKNEREGLTDTQYF